These 24 T cell receptor beta chains share one sample of origin, sequenced in a study of blood T cell repertoires in COVID-19. Clones were read by immunoSEQ multiplex PCR, and TCRdb kept only the in-frame ones, dropping some. The repertoire holds some 400,000 clones, with 85% to 90% as singletons. The sequenced sample consisted of PBMCs or T cells enriched from blood (not recorded which). Receptors were obtained from a man younger than 40 who had recovered from COVID-19.

The genes are TRBV6-5 and TRBJ1-2, with 7 positions matching TRBD1. Germline CDR1 is MNHEY and CDR2 is SVGAGI. J gave up 0 bases and V 4 bases, and 5 bases lay outside the gene matches. The CDR3 has 15 residues. The CDR3, as DNA: TGTGCCAGCAGTTCAGAGACAGGGTCTAACTATGGCTACACCTTC. This sequence encodes CASSSETGSNYGYTF.

This sequence joins TRBV5-6 and TRBJ2-7; D is possibly TRBD2 (5 bases). This CDR3 region has 16 residues. Germline V gene lookup returns CDR1 SGHDT and CDR2 YYEEEE. The V end was cut by 1 base, the J end by 2 bases, with 16 bases between. In DNA form, the CDR3 reads TGTGCCAGCAGCTTGTATGGAAATAGCGAGACCTACGAGCAGTACTTC. It is translated as CASSLYGNSETYEQYF.

This clone was found a few times. V usage is TRBV28 and J usage is TRBJ2-2; D is undetermined. Germline V gene sequence: CDR1 MDHEN, CDR2 SYDVKM. There are 14 residues in the CDR3. The germline V and J ends were trimmed by 1 base and 1 base, with 4 bases remaining between them. The DNA of the CDR3 is TGTGCCAGCAGTTTATCACAGAACACCGGGGAGCTGTTTTTT. Translated, it gives CASSLSQNTGELFF.

The genes are TRBV30 and TRBJ1-5, with D perhaps TRBD1 (6 bases). The V gene's germline CDR1 is GTSNPN and CDR2 SVGIG (reference sequence). V was clipped by 4 bases and J by 5 bases, with 15 bases between them. The CDR3 contains 14 residues. The CDR3 bases are TGTGCCTGGACTCCCGCCAGGGGCGATCAGCCCCAGCATTTT. Protein product: CAWTPARGDQPQHF.

The V gene is TRBV27, the J gene TRBJ1-1, with 8 positions matching TRBD1. The CDR3 totals 15 residues. Germline V gives CDR1 MNHEY, CDR2 SMNVEV (reference sequence). The V and J ends lost 5 bases and 1 base, in that order; junction bases with no gene match: 6. The CDR3 region is CASSHRGLGNTEAFF. The CDR3, as DNA: TGTGCCAGCAGTCACAGGGGGTTAGGGAACACTGAAGCTTTCTTT.

This clone was observed a handful of times. The chain combines TRBV28 with TRBJ1-5; 10 nucleotides align to TRBD1. Germline V gene data show CDR1 as MDHEN and CDR2 as SYDVKM. The junction had 3 bases not matched to a gene; V was cut back by 6 bases and J by 1 base. CDR3 length: 15 residues. CDR3 in amino acids: CASSPGQGSNQPQHF. The CDR3 region has the DNA TGTGCCAGCAGCCCGGGACAGGGGAGCAATCAGCCCCAGCATTTT.

The chain combines TRBV30 with TRBJ1-5, with no clear D. This CDR3 comprises 15 residues. The V end was cut by 2 bases, the J end by 4 bases, with 15 bases between. CDR1 and CDR2 from the germline V gene are GTSNPN and SVGIG (reference sequence). CDR3 in amino acids: CAWSTLSGGNQPQHF. The CDR3 nucleotides read TGTGCCTGGAGTACACTCAGTGGAGGGAATCAGCCCCAGCATTTT.

Notes on this clone: One end of the junction fails to match germline, which may point to a read error. V and J are TRBV6-7 and TRBJ1-4; 8 bases are a match to TRBD1. TRBV6-7 is treated as an ORF (open reading frame) with a function not yet certain. The CDR3 is 12 amino acids. The CDR3 DNA follows: TGTGCCAGCAGTTACCACTTGACAGGGGACAACTTT. Amino acids: CASSYHLTGDNF.

The CDR3 bases are TGTGCCAGCAGTCCTTGGGGTTGGACTAGGCAGGAGGGTGGTACGCAGTATTTT. Amino acids: CASSPWGWTRQEGGTQYF. The V call is TRBV28, the J call TRBJ2-3, with TRBD2 identical over 7 bases. V was clipped by 5 bases and J by 8 bases; unmatched bases: 22. The germline V gene encodes CDR1 MDHEN and CDR2 SYDVKM. The CDR3 is made up of 18 amino acids.

Regarding this clone: The same CDR3 also results from other DNA sequences found in this sample. V gene TRBV19 combines with J gene TRBJ1-1; D unclear. Trimming removed 1 base from V and 1 base from J, with 7 bases in between. This CDR3 is 14 amino acids long. The V gene's germline CDR1 is LNHDA and CDR2 SQIVND (reference sequence). The CDR3 coding sequence is TGTGCCAGTAGTATAGTGTCAGGGAACACTGAAGCTTTCTTT. Translation: CASSIVSGNTEAFF.

The J gene is TRBJ2-1, the V gene TRBV19; TRBD2 aligns across 8 bases. There are 15 residues in the CDR3. Germline-derived CDR1 and CDR2 are LNHDA and SQIVND (reference sequence). V trimming: 5 bases; J trimming: 8 bases; junction bases outside the gene matches: 11. In DNA form, the CDR3 reads TGTGCCAGTAGTGGGAGCGGGAGTTCCCTCGATGAGCAGTTCTTC. This gives the protein CASSGSGSSLDEQFF.

The chain combines TRBV5-1 with TRBJ2-7; no reliable D call. The CDR3 loop spans 14 amino acids. Germline loops: CDR1 SGHRS, CDR2 YFSETQ. V dropped 1 base and J dropped 2 bases, with 10 bases sitting between them. The CDR3 sequence is CASSLSPIAYEQYF. The CDR3 DNA follows: TGCGCCAGCAGCTTGTCCCCGATAGCCTACGAGCAGTACTTC.

The CDR3 DNA is TGCGCCAGCAGCTTGACAGGGGGCGGCTCACCCCTCCACTTT. Amino acids: CASSLTGGGSPLHF. The chain couples TRBV5-1 to TRBJ1-6; 9 positions match TRBD1. The length of the CDR3 is 14 residues. Losses at the gene ends were 1 base for V and 10 bases for J; bases not matched to a gene: 3. Per the germline V gene, CDR1 is SGHRS and CDR2 is YFSETQ.

This rearrangement joins TRBV7-2 to TRBJ2-1; the match to TRBD2 covers 9 bases. Germline V gene data show CDR1 as SGHTA and CDR2 as FQGNSA. The CDR3 loop spans 17 amino acids. V shed 2 bases and J 0 bases; nucleotides not matched to a gene: 5. The CDR3 loop reads CASSLLLAGSSYNEQFF. The CDR3 nucleotides are TGTGCCAGCAGCTTATTGCTAGCGGGAAGCTCCTACAATGAGCAGTTCTTC.

This chain uses TRBV9 with TRBJ2-1, with 9 positions matching TRBD2. From germline, CDR1 is SGDLS and CDR2 YYNGEE. The CDR3 extends over 22 amino acids. The J segment lost 6 bases and the V segment lost 1 base, leaving 26 bases of the junction unmatched. DNA for the CDR3: TGTGCCAGCAGCGTAACCTCAGGGGCGGCGGGTTCAGCGGGAGGTCCGCTCAATGAGCAGTTCTTC. This gives the protein CASSVTSGAAGSAGGPLNEQFF.

The CDR3 reads CATSRDLGSEQPQHF. As DNA, the CDR3 is TGTGCCACCAGCAGAGATCTAGGCAGTGAGCAGCCCCAGCATTTT. This chain uses TRBV15 with TRBJ1-5; no clear D. Germline V CDR1 and CDR2: LNHNV, YYDKDF (reference sequence). The CDR3 has 15 residues. Trimming took off 0 bases at V and 7 bases at J, with 13 bases between the two ends. Full variable domain (outside the CDR3, taken from reference TRBV15 and TRBJ1-5): DAMVIQNPRYQVTQFGKPVTLSCSQTLNHNVMYWYQQKSSQAPKLLFHYYDKDFNNEADTPDNFQSRRPNTSFCFLDIRSPGLGDTAMYLCATSRDLGSEQPQHFGDGTRLSIL.

The J gene is TRBJ1-2, the V gene TRBV6-5; weak D call: TRBD1 (6 bases). The germline gives CDR1 MNHEY, CDR2 SVGAGI. With 5 bases removed from V and 1 base from J, the gap between germline ends came to 14 bases. CDR3 length equals 15 residues. The CDR3 sequence: CASSLTGSYNYGYTF. The CDR3 DNA sequence: TGTGCCAGCAGTCTGACAGGATCCTATAACTATGGCTACACCTTC.

This chain uses TRBV3-1 (or the pseudogene TRBV3-2) with TRBJ1-4; D may be TRBD1 (5 bases). V shed 4 bases and J shed 8 bases, with 20 bases lying between them. CDR3 size: 16 residues. The germline V gene has CDR1 LGHDT and CDR2 YNNKEL (reference sequence). This CDR3 is CASSPRLPGDGEKLFF. The DNA for the CDR3 is TGTGCCAGCAGCCCCCGTCTCCCGGGGGATGGGGAAAAACTGTTTTTT.

This clone has only a few counts. J is TRBJ2-7 and V is TRBV9, with TRBD2 matching 10 bases. There are 17 residues in the CDR3. Germline V gene data show CDR1 as SGDLS and CDR2 as YYNGEE. After removal of 3 bases from V and 3 bases from J, the junction contained 12 bases not matched to a gene. The CDR3 region is CASSEGRTSGPLYEQYF. DNA of the CDR3: TGTGCCAGCAGCGAGGGCCGGACTAGCGGTCCCCTCTACGAGCAGTACTTC.

The J gene is TRBJ2-5, the V gene TRBV7-2, with D possibly being TRBD1 (5 bases). Germline loops: CDR1 SGHTA, CDR2 FQGNSA. The V gene lost 2 bases and the J gene lost 5 bases, with 18 bases spanning the gap. The CDR3 loop spans 16 amino acids. The CDR3 is CASSLLVHRSRETQYF. The CDR3 coding sequence is TGTGCCAGCAGCTTATTGGTTCACAGGTCCCGGGAGACCCAGTACTTC.

This clone appeared once. The J gene is TRBJ2-1, the V gene TRBV28; 7 nucleotides line up with TRBD2. The CDR3 has 20 amino acids. With V trimmed by 7 bases and J by 1 base, 22 bases remained unmatched. Germline assignment: CDR1 MDHEN and CDR2 SYDVKM. The CDR3 spells CASISPRGRGRGSSYNEQFF. The DNA for the CDR3 is TGTGCCAGCATCTCGCCCCGCGGGAGAGGGCGCGGGTCGTCCTACAATGAGCAGTTCTTC.

This rearrangement joins TRBV19 to TRBJ1-4, with 9 nucleotides matching TRBD1. The germline V gene has CDR1 LNHDA and CDR2 SQIVND (reference sequence). J gave up 3 bases and V 4 bases, and 12 bases lay outside the gene matches. The CDR3 is made up of 18 amino acids. The CDR3 sequence is CASSTRHRGRSPNEKLFF. The CDR3 DNA follows: TGTGCCAGTAGTACAAGACACAGGGGGCGAAGTCCTAATGAAAAACTGTTTTTT. The complete variable domain, with remaining parts taken from reference TRBV19 and TRBJ1-4, reads DGGITQSPKYLFRKEGQNVTLSCEQNLNHDAMYWYRQDPGQGLRLIYYSQIVNDFQKGDIAEGYSVSREKKESFPLTVTSAQKNPTAFYLCASSTRHRGRSPNEKLFFGSGTQLSVL.

The chain recombines TRBV7-8 with TRBJ2-1, with TRBD1 matching 7 bases. V lost 1 base to trimming and J lost 3 bases; unmatched junction nucleotides: 3. The CDR3 spans 15 residues. Germline V gene lookup returns CDR1 SGHVS and CDR2 FQNEAQ. The CDR3 DNA reads TGTGCCAGCAGCTTAGTGGGGACAGACTACAATGAGCAGTTCTTC. This encodes CASSLVGTDYNEQFF.

This clone was counted only a few times. The chain combines TRBV6-5 with TRBJ1-3; D unresolved. Germline CDR1 and CDR2: MNHEY and SVGAGI. This CDR3 has 15 residues. The ends were cut back, 6 bases at V and 2 bases at J, with 14 bases in the middle. In DNA, the CDR3 is TGTGCCAGCAGCCTCCAAGAGAGGGCTGGAAACACCATATATTTT. Encoded protein: CASSLQERAGNTIYF.